This T cell receptor beta chain emerged from a study of T cell changes during pregnancy in multiple sclerosis (dated by TCRdb to between 2018 and 2021). About the study as a whole: The study examined how the T cell repertoire changed over the course of pregnancy in women with multiple sclerosis.

About this clone itself: The target of this receptor is not known. No base qualities exist here, and no much larger clone lies one base off it.

Germline trimming: 3 bases from V, 10 bases from J; junction bases outside gene matches: 18. Looking up the germline V gene (reference sequence) yields CDR1 LNHDA and CDR2 SQIVND. The CDR3 numbers 17 residues from cysteine through phenylalanine. Only the CDR3 DNA is retained, 51 bases long and in frame from the first base. The method was the immunoSEQ multiplex PCR assay. As stored in TCRdb, this immuneACCESS dataset retains in-frame rearrangements with V and J assigned. A fraction of the clones does not appear; measured against another copy, unresolved V genes explain less than half of the discrepancy, and the remainder lacks a known reason. The sample table shows tens of thousands of clones, and around 93% are seen once. The ten largest clones add up to around 0.41% of the sample.

The receptor's source is a female donor with multiple sclerosis, enrolled in a pregnancy study. Material: CD4+ T cells from peripheral blood mononuclear cells, obtained in the second trimester of pregnancy. The V and J segments used are TRBV19 and TRBJ2-1; 7 bases in the middle match TRBD2. At the DNA level, the sequence is TGTGCCAGTAGTATCGCTATACTAGGGACGGGAGGCGTAGAGCAGTTCTTC. Its translation reads: CASSIAILGTGGVEQFF.